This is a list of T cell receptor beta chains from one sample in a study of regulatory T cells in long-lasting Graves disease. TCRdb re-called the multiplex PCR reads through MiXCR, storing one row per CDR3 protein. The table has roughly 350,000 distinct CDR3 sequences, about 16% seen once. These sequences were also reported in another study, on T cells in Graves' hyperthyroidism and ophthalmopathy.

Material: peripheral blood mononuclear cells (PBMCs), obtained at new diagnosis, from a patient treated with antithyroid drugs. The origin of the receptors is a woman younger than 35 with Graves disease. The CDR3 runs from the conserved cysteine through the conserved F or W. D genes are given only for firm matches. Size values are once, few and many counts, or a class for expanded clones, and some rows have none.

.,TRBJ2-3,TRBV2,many,TGTGCCAGCAGTGAAAGGAGAGGCACAGATACGCAGTATTTT,CASSERRGTDTQYF
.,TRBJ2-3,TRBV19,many,TGTGCCAGTAGACAGATGGCCGGTGCGGATACGCAGTATTTT,CASRQMAGADTQYF
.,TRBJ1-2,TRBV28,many,TGTGCCAGCAGTTTCGCGTATGGCTACACCTTC,CASSFAYGYTF
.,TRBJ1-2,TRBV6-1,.,TGTGCCAGCAGTGAAAGAGGATCGGGCTATGGCTACACCTTC,CASSERGSGYGYTF
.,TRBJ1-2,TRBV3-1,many,TGTGCCAGCAGCCAAGATGGGATCTATGGCTACACCTTC,CASSQDGIYGYTF
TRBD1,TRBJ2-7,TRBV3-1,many,TGTGCCAGCAGACCAAGGCAGGGGGCTGACGAGCAGTACTTC,CASRPRQGADEQYF
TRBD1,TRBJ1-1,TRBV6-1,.,TGTGCCAGCCCAAACCTCGAACAGGGGACGACTGAAGCTTTCTTT,CASPNLEQGTTEAFF
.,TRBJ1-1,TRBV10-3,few,TGTGCCATCAGTGAGGGGAAGAACACTGAAGCTTTCTTT,CAISEGKNTEAFF
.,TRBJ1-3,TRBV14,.,TGTGCCAGCAGCCGAAGGGAATCTGGAAACACCATATATTTT,CASSRRESGNTIYF
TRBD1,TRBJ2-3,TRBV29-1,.,TGCAGCGAAGGTGTAGGGACAGGGGTCGATACGCAGTATTTT,CSEGVGTGVDTQYF
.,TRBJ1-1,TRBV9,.,TGTGCCAGCAGCGTAGTTGGGGACACTGAAGCTTTCTTT,CASSVVGDTEAFF
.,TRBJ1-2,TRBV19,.,TGTGCCAGTAGTATAGAGGATTCCCCTCTCTATGGCTACACCTTC,CASSIEDSPLYGYTF
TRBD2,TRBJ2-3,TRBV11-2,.,TGTGCCAGCAGCCCTAGCGGGGGCCCTAGCACAGATACGCAGTATTTT,CASSPSGGPSTDTQYF
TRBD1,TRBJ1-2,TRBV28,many,TGTGCCAGCAGGGGGACAGGGGACAATTATGGCTACACCTTC,CASRGTGDNYGYTF
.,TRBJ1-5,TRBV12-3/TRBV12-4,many,TGTGCCAGCAGCCCTATCGGAACAGGAGGCAATCAGCCCCAGCATTTT,CASSPIGTGGNQPQHF
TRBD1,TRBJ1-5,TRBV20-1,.,TGCAGTGCGAGGAGGGGACAGCCAAATCAGCCCCAGCATTTT,CSARRGQPNQPQHF
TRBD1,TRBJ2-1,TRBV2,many,TGTGCCAGCAGTTCCGGGACAGGCGTCAATGAGCAGTTCTTC,CASSSGTGVNEQFF
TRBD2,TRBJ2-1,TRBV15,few,TGTGCCACCAGCCCGCGGGAGGTTAGGAATGAGCAGTTCTTC,CATSPREVRNEQFF
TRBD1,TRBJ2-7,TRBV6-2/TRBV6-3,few,TGTGCCAGCAGTTCTTGGGACAGGGTCTACGAGCAGTACTTC,CASSSWDRVYEQYF
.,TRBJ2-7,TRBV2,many,TGTGCCAGCAGTGAATCTAACGAGCAGTACTTC,CASSESNEQYF
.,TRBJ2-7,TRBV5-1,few,TGCGCCAGCAGCTTGGCTAATAGATTCCCACTCTTCTACGAGCAGTACTTC,CASSLANRFPLFYEQYF
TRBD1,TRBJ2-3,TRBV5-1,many,TGCGCCAGCAGCTTTTCAGGGGGTTCGGCAGATACGCAGTATTTT,CASSFSGGSADTQYF
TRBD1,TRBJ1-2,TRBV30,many,TGTGCCTGGAGCCGGGACAGGGGATATGGCTACACCTTC,CAWSRDRGYGYTF
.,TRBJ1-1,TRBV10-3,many,TGTGCCATCAGGACGACAGGAACGAACACTGAAGCTTTCTTT,CAIRTTGTNTEAFF
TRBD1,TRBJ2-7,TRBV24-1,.,TGTGCCACCAGCCCACGTTCCGGGACAGGGTCCGAGCAGTACTTC,CATSPRSGTGSEQYF
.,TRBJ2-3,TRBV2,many,TGTGCCAGCAGCAATAGCGGCCTCTACACAGATACGCAGTATTTT,CASSNSGLYTDTQYF
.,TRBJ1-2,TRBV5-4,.,TGTGCCAGCAGCGGGGGGAGGAACTATGGCTACACCTTC,CASSGGRNYGYTF
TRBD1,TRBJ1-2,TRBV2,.,TGTGCCAGCAGTTTGTCCGGGACAGGGGTCGGCTATGGCTACACCTTC,CASSLSGTGVGYGYTF
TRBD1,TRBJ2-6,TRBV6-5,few,TGTGCCAGCAGTTCCGGACAGGGGGTAACTGGGGCCAACGTCCTGACTTTC,CASSSGQGVTGANVLTF
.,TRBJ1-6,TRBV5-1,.,TGCGCCAGCCAGCAGAACGGGGCCTATAATTCACCCCTCCACTTT,CASQQNGAYNSPLHF
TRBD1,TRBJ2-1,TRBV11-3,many,TGTGCCAGCAGCTTAGGGCCGAGACAGGGGATCGATGAGCAGTTCTTC,CASSLGPRQGIDEQFF
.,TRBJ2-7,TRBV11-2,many,TGTGCCAGCAGCTCGCCGGGGCACTACGAGCAGTACTTC,CASSSPGHYEQYF
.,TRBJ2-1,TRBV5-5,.,TGTGCCAGCAGCTCGTCCGGGACACTTTCCCACAATGAGCAGTTCTTC,CASSSSGTLSHNEQFF
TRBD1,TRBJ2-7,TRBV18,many,TGTGCCAGTGTGACCGGGACAGGGTCCTACGAGCAGTACTTC,CASVTGTGSYEQYF
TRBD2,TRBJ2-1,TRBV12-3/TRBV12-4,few,TGTGCCAGCACCCCTGGCGGGAGCGATGAGCAGTTCTTC,CASTPGGSDEQFF
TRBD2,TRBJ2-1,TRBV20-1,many,TGCAGTGCTGGACTAGCGGTGGACAATGAGCAGTTCTTC,CSAGLAVDNEQFF
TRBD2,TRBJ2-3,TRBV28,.,TGTGCCAGCAGTTTAACTGCGGGAGGGTCCGCAGATACGCAGTATTTT,CASSLTAGGSADTQYF
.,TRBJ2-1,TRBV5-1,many,TGCGCCAGCAGCTTGGAAGGATCTAACAATGAGCAGTTCTTC,CASSLEGSNNEQFF
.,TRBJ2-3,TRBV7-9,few,TGTGCCAGCGGGGGGGGGGCCACAGATACGCAGTATTTT,CASGGGATDTQYF
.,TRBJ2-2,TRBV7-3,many,TGTGCCAGCAGCTTCAGGGGCGCGGAGCTGTTTTTT,CASSFRGAELFF